Reported below is one TCR beta chain. These data come from a study of blood T cell repertoires in COVID-19. Study background: Collection of acute and convalescent COVID-19 samples took place in the United States, Italy and Spain.

The CDR3 covers 14 residues. V dropped 0 bases and J dropped 8 bases, with 11 bases sitting between them. CDR1 SEHNR and CDR2 FQNEAQ come from the germline V gene (reference sequence). Profiled with immunoSEQ multiplex PCR; TCRdb holds only in-frame clones, not every one. Seen here are about 59,000 clones, around 73% observed once, and the top ten hold around 13%. The sample consisted of peripheral blood. The receptor comes from a man of 80 years or more with acute or convalescent COVID-19. The chain recombines TRBV7-9 with TRBJ2-1; maybe TRBD2 (7 bases). In nucleotides, the CDR3 is TGTGCCAGCAGCTTAGCGGGGGGGCCCGATGAGCAGTTCTTC. Amino acid sequence: CASSLAGGPDEQFF.